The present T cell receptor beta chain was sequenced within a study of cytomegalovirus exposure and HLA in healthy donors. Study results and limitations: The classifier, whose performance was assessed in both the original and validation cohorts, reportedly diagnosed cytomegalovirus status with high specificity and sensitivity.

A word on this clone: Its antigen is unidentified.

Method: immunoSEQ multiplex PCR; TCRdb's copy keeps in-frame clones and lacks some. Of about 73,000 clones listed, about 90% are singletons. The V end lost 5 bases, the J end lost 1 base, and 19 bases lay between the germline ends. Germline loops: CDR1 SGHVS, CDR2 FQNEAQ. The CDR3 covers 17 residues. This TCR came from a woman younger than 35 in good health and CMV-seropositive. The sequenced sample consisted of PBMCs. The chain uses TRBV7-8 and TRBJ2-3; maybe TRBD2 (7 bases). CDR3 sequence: CASSTPGRGGGTDTQYF. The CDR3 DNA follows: TGTGCCAGCAGCACCCCAGGCAGGGGAGGGGGCACAGATACGCAGTATTTT.